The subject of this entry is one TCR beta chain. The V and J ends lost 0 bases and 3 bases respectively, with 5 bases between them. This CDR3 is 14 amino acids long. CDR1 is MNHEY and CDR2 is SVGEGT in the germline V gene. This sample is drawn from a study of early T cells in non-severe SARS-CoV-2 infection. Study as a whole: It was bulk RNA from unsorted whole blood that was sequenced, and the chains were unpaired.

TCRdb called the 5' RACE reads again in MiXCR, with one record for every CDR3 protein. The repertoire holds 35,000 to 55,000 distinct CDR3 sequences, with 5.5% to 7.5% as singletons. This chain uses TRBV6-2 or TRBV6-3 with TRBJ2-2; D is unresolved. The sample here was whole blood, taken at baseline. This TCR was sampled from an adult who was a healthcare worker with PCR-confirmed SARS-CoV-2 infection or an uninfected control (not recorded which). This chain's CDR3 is CASSYSLYTGELFF. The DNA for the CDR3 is TGTGCCAGCAGTTACTCCCTCTACACCGGGGAGCTGTTTTTT.